This T cell receptor beta chain was found in a study of blood T cell repertoires in COVID-19. Across the whole study: Sites in the United States, Italy and Spain provided acute and convalescent COVID-19 samples.

Produced via immunoSEQ multiplex PCR; TCRdb's table is partial and in-frame only. This sample has 120,000 to 150,000 clones, with roughly nine tenths found just once. This CDR3 spans 14 amino acids. Germline values: CDR1 SGDLS, CDR2 YYNGEE. Deletions cut 2 bases from V and 5 bases from J, with 14 bases between. The specimen sequenced was peripheral blood. The receptor was derived from a human donor with COVID-19, enrolled during active disease. The donor label of this sample is uncertain. The chain combines TRBV9 with TRBJ2-7; weak D call: TRBD2 (5 bases). CDR3 in DNA: TGTGCCAGCAGCGTCGGGGTTACCCCCGACGAGCAGTACTTC. As protein: CASSVGVTPDEQYF.